This TCR beta chain was identified in a study of cytomegalovirus exposure and HLA in healthy donors. Study-wide findings and caveats: From TCR beta sequences, most subjects' HLA-A and HLA-B alleles were reportedly predicted accurately. Of the V segments, some could not be distinguished, including TRBV6-2 and TRBV6-3, and were excluded.

This clone was counted once. Its target is unknown. The study ran its PCR with 60 Vbeta and 13 Jbeta primers. The protocol was immunoSEQ multiplex PCR, while the TCRdb copy is restricted to in-frame clones and leaves out a portion. Of approximately 220,000 clones listed, approximately 82% are singletons. The CDR3 totals 14 residues. The germline gives CDR1 GTSNPN, CDR2 SVGIG (reference sequence). The chain uses TRBV30 and TRBJ2-5, with 9 bases that match TRBD2. The sequence came from a man aged 18 to 29 in good health and CMV-seronegative. The material sequenced was PBMCs. CDR3 region: CTGRARLAAETQYF. The DNA for the CDR3 is TGTACCGGAAGAGCAAGACTAGCGGCCGAGACCCAGTACTTC.